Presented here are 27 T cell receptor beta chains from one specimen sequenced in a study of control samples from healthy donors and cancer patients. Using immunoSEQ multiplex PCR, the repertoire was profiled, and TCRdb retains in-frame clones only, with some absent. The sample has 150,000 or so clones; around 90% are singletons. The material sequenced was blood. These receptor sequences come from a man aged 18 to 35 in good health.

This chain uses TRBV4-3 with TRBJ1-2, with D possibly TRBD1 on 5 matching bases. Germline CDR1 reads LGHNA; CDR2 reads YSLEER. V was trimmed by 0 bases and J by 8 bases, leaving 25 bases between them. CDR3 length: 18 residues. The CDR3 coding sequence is TGCGCCAGCAGCCAAGATTATTGGGTAGGCCCGGGGGAGAGGGGCTACACCTTC. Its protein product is CASSQDYWVGPGERGYTF.

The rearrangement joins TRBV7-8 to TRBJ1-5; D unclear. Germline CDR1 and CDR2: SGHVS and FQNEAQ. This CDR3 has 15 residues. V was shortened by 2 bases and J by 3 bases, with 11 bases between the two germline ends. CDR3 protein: CASSLLELANQPQHF. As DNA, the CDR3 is TGTGCCAGCAGCTTATTAGAGCTAGCCAATCAGCCCCAGCATTTT.

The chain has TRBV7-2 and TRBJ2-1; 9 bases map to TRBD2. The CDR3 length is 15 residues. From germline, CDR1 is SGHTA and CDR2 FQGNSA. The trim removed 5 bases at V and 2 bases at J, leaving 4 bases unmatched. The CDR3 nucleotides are TGTGCCAGCAGCCTTAGCGGGGGCACCTACAATGAGCAGTTCTTC. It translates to CASSLSGGTYNEQFF.

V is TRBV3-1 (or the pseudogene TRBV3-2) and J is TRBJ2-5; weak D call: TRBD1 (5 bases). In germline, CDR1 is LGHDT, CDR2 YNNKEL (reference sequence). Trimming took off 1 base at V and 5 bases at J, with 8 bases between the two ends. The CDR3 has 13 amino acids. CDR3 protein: CASSQARVETQYF. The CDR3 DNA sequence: TGTGCCAGCAGCCAAGCCAGGGTGGAGACCCAGTACTTC.

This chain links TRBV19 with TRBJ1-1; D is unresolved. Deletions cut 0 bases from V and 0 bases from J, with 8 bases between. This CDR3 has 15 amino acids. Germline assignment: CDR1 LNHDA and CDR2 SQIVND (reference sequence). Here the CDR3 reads CASSIDRAVNTEAFF. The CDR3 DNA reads TGTGCCAGTAGTATAGATCGGGCCGTGAACACTGAAGCTTTCTTT.

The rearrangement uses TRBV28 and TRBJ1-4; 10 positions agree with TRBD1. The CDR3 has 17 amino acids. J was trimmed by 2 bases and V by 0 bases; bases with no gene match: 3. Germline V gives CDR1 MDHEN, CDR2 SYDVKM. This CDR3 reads CASSLWDRGSTNEKLFF. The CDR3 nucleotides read TGTGCCAGCAGTTTATGGGACAGGGGGTCTACTAATGAAAAACTGTTTTTT. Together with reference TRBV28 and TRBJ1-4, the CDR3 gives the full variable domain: DVKVTQSSRYLVKRTGEKVFLECVQDMDHENMFWYRQDPGLGLRLIYFSYDVKMKEKGDIPEGYSVSREKKERFSLILESASTNQTSMYLCASSLWDRGSTNEKLFFGSGTQLSVL.

CDR3 DNA: TGCGCCAGCAGCCCAGCGGTAGGTGGCACTAACTATGGCTACACCTTC. This sequence encodes CASSPAVGGTNYGYTF. The genes are TRBV4-3 and TRBJ1-2; D is uncertain. CDR1 and CDR2 from the germline V gene are LGHNA and YSLEER. The CDR3 runs to 16 residues. Trimming took 4 bases from V and 0 from J, leaving 15 bases between them.

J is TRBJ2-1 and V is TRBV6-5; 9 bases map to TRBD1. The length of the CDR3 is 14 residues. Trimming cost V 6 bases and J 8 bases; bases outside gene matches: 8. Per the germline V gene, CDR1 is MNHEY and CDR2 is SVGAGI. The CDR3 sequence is CASSSTGGEYEQFF. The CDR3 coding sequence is TGTGCCAGCAGCTCGACAGGGGGGGAATATGAGCAGTTCTTC.

The CDR3 sequence is CASSEWTVNTEAFF. Here the CDR3 DNA reads TGTGCCAGCAGTGAATGGACCGTGAACACTGAAGCTTTCTTT. The chain combines TRBV6-1 with TRBJ1-1; D is ambiguous. The CDR3 has 14 residues. CDR1 is MNHNS and CDR2 is SASEGT in the germline V gene. Trimming shortened V by 2 bases and J by 0 bases, and 7 bases separated the two germline ends.

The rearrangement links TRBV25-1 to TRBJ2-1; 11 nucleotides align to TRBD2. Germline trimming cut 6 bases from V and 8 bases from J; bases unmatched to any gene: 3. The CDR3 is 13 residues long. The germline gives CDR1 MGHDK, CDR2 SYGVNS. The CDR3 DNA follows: TGTGCCAGCAGGACTAGCGGGGCCCATGAGCAGTTCTTC. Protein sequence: CASRTSGAHEQFF.

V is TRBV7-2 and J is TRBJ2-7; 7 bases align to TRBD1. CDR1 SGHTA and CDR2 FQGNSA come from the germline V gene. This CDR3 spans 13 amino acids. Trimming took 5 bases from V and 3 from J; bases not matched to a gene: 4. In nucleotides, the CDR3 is TGTGCCAGCAGCCGTCGACAGGGCTACGAGCAGTACTTC. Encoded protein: CASSRRQGYEQYF.

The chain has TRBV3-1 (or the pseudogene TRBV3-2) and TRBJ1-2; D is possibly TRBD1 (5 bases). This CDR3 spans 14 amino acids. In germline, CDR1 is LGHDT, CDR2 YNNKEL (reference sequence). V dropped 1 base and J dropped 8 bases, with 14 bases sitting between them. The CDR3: CASSQAMGLSGYTF. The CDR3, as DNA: TGTGCCAGCAGCCAAGCAATGGGACTTTCGGGCTACACCTTC.

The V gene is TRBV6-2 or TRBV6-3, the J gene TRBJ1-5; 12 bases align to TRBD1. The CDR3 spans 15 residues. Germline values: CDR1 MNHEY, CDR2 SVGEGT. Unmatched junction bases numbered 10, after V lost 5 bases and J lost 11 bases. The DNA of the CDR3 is TGTGCCAGCAGTCGGGACAGGGGGCTTTCATCCTCCCAGCATTTT. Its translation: CASSRDRGLSSSQHF.

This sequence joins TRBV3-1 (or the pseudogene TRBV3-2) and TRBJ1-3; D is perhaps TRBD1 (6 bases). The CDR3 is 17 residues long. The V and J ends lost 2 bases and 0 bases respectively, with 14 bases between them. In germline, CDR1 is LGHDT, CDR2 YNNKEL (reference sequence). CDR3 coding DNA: TGTGCCAGCAGCCAAAGCTACAGGGTCTACTCTGGAAACACCATATATTTT. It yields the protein CASSQSYRVYSGNTIYF.

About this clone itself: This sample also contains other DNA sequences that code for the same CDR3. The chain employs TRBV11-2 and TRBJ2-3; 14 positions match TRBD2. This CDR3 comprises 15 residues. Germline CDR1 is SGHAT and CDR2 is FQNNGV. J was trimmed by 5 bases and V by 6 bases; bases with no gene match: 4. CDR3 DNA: TGTGCCAGCAGTCCTGGGACTAGCGGGGGAGATACGCAGTATTTT. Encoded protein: CASSPGTSGGDTQYF.

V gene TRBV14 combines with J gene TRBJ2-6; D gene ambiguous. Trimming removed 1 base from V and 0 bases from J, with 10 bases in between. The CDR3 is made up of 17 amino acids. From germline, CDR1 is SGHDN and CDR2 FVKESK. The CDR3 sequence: CASSQGRRLSGANVLTF. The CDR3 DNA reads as TGTGCCAGCAGCCAAGGGCGCCGACTCTCTGGGGCCAACGTCCTGACTTTC.

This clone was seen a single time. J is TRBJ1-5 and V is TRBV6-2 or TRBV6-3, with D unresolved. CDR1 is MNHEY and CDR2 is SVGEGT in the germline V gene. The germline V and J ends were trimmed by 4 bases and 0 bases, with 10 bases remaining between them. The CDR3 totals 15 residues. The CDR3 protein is CASSLRGYSNQPQHF. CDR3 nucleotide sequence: TGTGCCAGCAGTTTGCGGGGATATAGCAATCAGCCCCAGCATTTT.

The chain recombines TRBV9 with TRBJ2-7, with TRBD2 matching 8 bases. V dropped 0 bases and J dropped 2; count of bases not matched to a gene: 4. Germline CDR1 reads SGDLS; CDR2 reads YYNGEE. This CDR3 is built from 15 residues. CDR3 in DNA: TGTGCCAGCAGCGTAGAGGGACTAGGGACCTACGAGCAGTACTTC. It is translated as CASSVEGLGTYEQYF.

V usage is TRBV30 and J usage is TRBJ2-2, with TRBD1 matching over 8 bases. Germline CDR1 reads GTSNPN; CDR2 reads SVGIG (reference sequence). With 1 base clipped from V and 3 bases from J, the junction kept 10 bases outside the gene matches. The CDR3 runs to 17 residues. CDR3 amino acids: CAWSAKPTGGYTGELFF. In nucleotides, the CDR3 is TGTGCCTGGAGTGCAAAACCTACAGGGGGTTACACCGGGGAGCTGTTTTTT.

CDR3 bases: TGTGCCAGCAGTTACTTTCAGGGGGCGCGGGAAAAACTGTTTTTT. Amino acid sequence: CASSYFQGAREKLFF. V is TRBV6-5 and J is TRBJ1-4; TRBD1 matches at 8 bases. CDR3 size: 15 residues. V dropped 1 base and J dropped 8; count of bases not matched to a gene: 6. Germline assignment: CDR1 MNHEY and CDR2 SVGAGI.

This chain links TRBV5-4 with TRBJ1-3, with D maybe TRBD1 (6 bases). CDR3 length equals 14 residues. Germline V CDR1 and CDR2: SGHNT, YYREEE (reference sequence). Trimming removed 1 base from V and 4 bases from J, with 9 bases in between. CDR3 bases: TGTGCCAGCAGCTTGCAGGGGCAAGGAAACACCATATATTTT. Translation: CASSLQGQGNTIYF.

CDR3 region: CASSRTLLAPDEQFF. The CDR3 nucleotides read TGTGCCAGCAGCCGCACCCTACTAGCGCCGGATGAGCAGTTCTTC. This chain links TRBV6-6 with TRBJ2-1; 7 nucleotides align to TRBD2. From germline, CDR1 is MNHNY and CDR2 SVGAGI (reference sequence). CDR3 length equals 15 residues. Trimming took 6 bases from V and 8 from J; bases not matched to a gene: 13.

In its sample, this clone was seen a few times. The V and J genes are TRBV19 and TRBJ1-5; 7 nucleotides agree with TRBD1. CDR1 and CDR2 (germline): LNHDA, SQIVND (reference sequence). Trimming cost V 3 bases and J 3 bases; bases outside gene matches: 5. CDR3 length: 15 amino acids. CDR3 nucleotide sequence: TGTGCCAGTAGTATCGACAGGGAGGCCAATCAGCCCCAGCATTTT. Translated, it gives CASSIDREANQPQHF.

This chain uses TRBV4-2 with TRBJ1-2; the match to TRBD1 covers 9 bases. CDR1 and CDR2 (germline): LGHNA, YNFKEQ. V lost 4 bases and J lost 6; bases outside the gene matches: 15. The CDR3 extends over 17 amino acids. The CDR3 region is CASSPERFPTGGNGYTF. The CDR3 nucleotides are TGTGCCAGCAGCCCAGAAAGGTTCCCGACAGGGGGTAATGGCTACACCTTC.

The CDR3 bases are TGTGCCAGCTTAGAGGGACTAGCTTACAATGAGCAGTTCTTC. It codes for CASLEGLAYNEQFF. The gene calls are TRBV7-2 and TRBJ2-1; TRBD2 matches 9 bases. The CDR3 has 14 residues. Germline CDR1 and CDR2: SGHTA and FQGNSA. V trimming: 8 bases; J trimming: 4 bases; junction bases outside the gene matches: 6. Full variable domain (outside the CDR3, taken from reference TRBV7-2 and TRBJ2-1): GAGVSQSPSNKVTEKGKDVELRCDPISGHTALYWYRQSLGQGLEFLIYFQGNSAPDKSGLPSDRFSAERTGGSVSTLTIQRTQQEDSAVYLCASLEGLAYNEQFFGPGTRLTVL.

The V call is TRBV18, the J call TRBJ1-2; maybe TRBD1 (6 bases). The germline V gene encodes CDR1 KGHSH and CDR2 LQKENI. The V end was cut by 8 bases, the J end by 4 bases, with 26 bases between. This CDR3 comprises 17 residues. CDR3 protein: CASKSGTTPLTTYGYTF. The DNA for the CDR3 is TGTGCCAGCAAGTCCGGGACAACCCCTCTAACCACCTATGGCTACACCTTC. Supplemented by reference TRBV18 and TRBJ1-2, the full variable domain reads NAGVMQNPRHLVRRRGQEARLRCSPMKGHSHVYWYRQLPEEGLKFMVYLQKENIIDESGMPKERFSAEFPKEGPSILRIQQVVRGDSAAYFCASKSGTTPLTTYGYTFGSGTRLTVV.

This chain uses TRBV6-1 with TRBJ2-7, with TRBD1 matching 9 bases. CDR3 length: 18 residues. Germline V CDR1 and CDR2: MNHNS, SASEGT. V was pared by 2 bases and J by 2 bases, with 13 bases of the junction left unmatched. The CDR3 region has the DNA TGTGCCAGCAGTGAAAGCCGGGACAGGGTGGGGCCCCCCTACGAGCAGTACTTC. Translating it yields CASSESRDRVGPPYEQYF.